Listed below are T cell receptor beta chains from one sample, sequenced in a study of blood T cells in healthy people across ages. TCRdb re-derived calls from the 5' RACE reads in MiXCR, one entry per CDR3 protein. The sample holds about 1,500,000 distinct CDR3 sequences, roughly 40% seen once. Input material: blood. The receptors derive from a woman younger than 30 in good health. The CDR3 runs from the conserved cysteine through the conserved F or W. A D gene is named only where the DNA matches it firmly. Clone size is not always given. Where it is, it says once, few, many or a class for expanded clones.

TGTGCCAGCAGAACCCTCGGGCTAGATCAAGAGACCCAGTACTTC | CASRTLGLDQETQYF | - | TRBJ2-5 | 15 | TRBV27 | -
TGTGCCAGCAGCTTGGGAACTCGGTACGAGCAGTACTTC | CASSLGTRYEQYF | - | TRBJ2-7 | 13 | TRBV7-9 | -
TGTGCCACCAGTGATTTGCGATTCCACCGGCTAGCGGGCGCCAAACCCTCCTACGAGCAGTACTTC | CATSDLRFHRLAGAKPSYEQYF | - | TRBJ2-7 | 22 | TRBV24-1 | TRBD2
TGTGCCAGTAGTACTCGGGGAGCGGCAGATACGCAGTATTTT | CASSTRGAADTQYF | few | TRBJ2-3 | 14 | TRBV19 | -
TGTGCCATCAGTGATTTCGGAAGGGGGGACAACACCGGGGAGCTGTTTTTT | CAISDFGRGDNTGELFF | few | TRBJ2-2 | 17 | TRBV10-3 | -
TGTGCCAGCTCACCGTCTAGGGAAGAAGCCAAAAACATTCAGTACTTC | CASSPSREEAKNIQYF | - | TRBJ2-4 | 16 | TRBV18 | -
TGTGCCATCAGTGACCCAGGACAGGACCACGATACGCAGTATTTT | CAISDPGQDHDTQYF | many | TRBJ2-3 | 15 | TRBV10-3 | TRBD1
TGTGCCAGCAGCCTTCCTTTCGGGTCGGGGGCCGGCACAGATACGCAGTATTTT | CASSLPFGSGAGTDTQYF | - | TRBJ2-3 | 18 | TRBV14 | -
TGTGCCAGCAGTCACCCGACAGGGATGACGCATGGCTACACCTTC | CASSHPTGMTHGYTF | - | TRBJ1-2 | 15 | TRBV28 | TRBD1
TGCAGTGGACAGGGGGACAATGAAAAACTGTTTTTT | CSGQGDNEKLFF | once | TRBJ1-4 | 12 | TRBV20-1 | TRBD1
TGTGCCAGCAGTCCGCCCGTTGGTAGCGCGAGGACCTGGGAGCAGTTCTTC | CASSPPVGSARTWEQFF | - | TRBJ2-1 | 17 | TRBV12-3/TRBV12-4 | -
TGTGCCAGCAGCCCTCGAGCGGGGTTTGCGGGGGGCTTCCAAGGGACCCAGTACTTC | CASSPRAGFAGGFQGTQYF | - | TRBJ2-5 | 19 | TRBV7-9 | TRBD2
TGTGCCAGCAGACGGGGGACTAGCGGGGGGGATACGCAGTATTTT | CASRRGTSGGDTQYF | - | TRBJ2-3 | 15 | TRBV7-2 | TRBD2
TGTGCCAGCTCACTCAACACAGTGGGAGAAAAACTGTTTTTT | CASSLNTVGEKLFF | - | TRBJ1-4 | 14 | TRBV18 | -
TGTGCCAGCAGCGTAGAAGGGTTATCCTACAATGAGCAGTTCTTC | CASSVEGLSYNEQFF | - | TRBJ2-1 | 15 | TRBV9 | -
TGTGCCAGCAGTGAAGCGACAGGGCCAGGGGCTGAAGCTTTCTTT | CASSEATGPGAEAFF | - | TRBJ1-1 | 15 | TRBV2 | TRBD1
TGTGCCAGCAGTTACTCGGCCGGGGAGGAGACCCAGTACTTC | CASSYSAGEETQYF | few | TRBJ2-5 | 14 | TRBV6-6 | -
TGCGCCAGCAGCTACGGGGGCTTAGGGATCATGAACACTGAAGCTTTCTTT | CASSYGGLGIMNTEAFF | - | TRBJ1-1 | 17 | TRBV5-1 | -
TGCGCCAGCAGCCCGGGCGGGGGGGAGCAAGAGACCCAGTACTTC | CASSPGGGEQETQYF | few | TRBJ2-5 | 15 | TRBV5-1 | TRBD2
TGTGCCAGCAGCTTTTCGCAGGGGGCCCCACTACAAGAGACCCAGTACTTC | CASSFSQGAPLQETQYF | few | TRBJ2-5 | 17 | TRBV7-3 | TRBD1
TGTGCCAGCAGTACTAATAAGCGGGGTCAGAATGAGCAGTTCTTC | CASSTNKRGQNEQFF | few | TRBJ2-1 | 15 | TRBV6-2/TRBV6-3 | TRBD2
TGTGCCAGCAGCTCCCCTAGCGTGAGGGAGACCCAGTACTTC | CASSSPSVRETQYF | once | TRBJ2-5 | 14 | TRBV11-2 | -
TGTGCCAGGCTTAAATTCCGGGACAAGTATGGCTACACCTTC | CARLKFRDKYGYTF | - | TRBJ1-2 | 14 | TRBV12-3/TRBV12-4 | -
TGTGCCAGCAGCAGAGGGACAGGGGCCCACAATGAGCAGTTCTTC | CASSRGTGAHNEQFF | - | TRBJ2-1 | 15 | TRBV7-9 | TRBD1
TGTGCCAGCAGCTACCAGGGGGCCCCCTACGAGCAGTACTTC | CASSYQGAPYEQYF | few | TRBJ2-7 | 14 | TRBV7-2 | TRBD1
TGTGCCAGCAGTTCACTAGATCTTGGTGCCGATGAGCAGTTCTTC | CASSSLDLGADEQFF | - | TRBJ2-1 | 15 | TRBV6-6 | -